Following are 10 T cell receptor beta chains from one sample sequenced in a study of fetal regulatory T cell absence and autoimmunity. The protocol was immunoSEQ multiplex PCR, while the TCRdb copy is restricted to in-frame clones and leaves out a portion. The profile shows 95,000 or so clones, roughly 70% of them singletons. Sequencing was performed on pancreas tissue. Receptors originate from a male donor with IPEX syndrome.

CDR3 coding DNA: TGTGCCAGCAGCTTAGACACCGGGGAGCTGTTTTTT. This translates into CASSLDTGELFF. The chain employs TRBV13 and TRBJ2-2; no definite D call. The ends were cut back, 1 base at V and 3 bases at J, with 0 bases in the middle. Germline V CDR1 and CDR2: PRHDT, FYEKMQ (reference sequence). The CDR3 loop spans 12 amino acids. Using reference TRBV13 and TRBJ2-2 for the parts outside the CDR3, the full variable domain is AAGVIQSPRHLIKEKRETATLKCYPIPRHDTVYWYQQGPGQDPQFLISFYEKMQSDKGSIPDRFSAQQFSDYHSELNMSSLELGDSALYFCASSLDTGELFFGEGSRLTVL.

The V call is TRBV2, the J call TRBJ1-5, with D possibly being TRBD1 (6 bases). The germline V gene encodes CDR1 SNHLY and CDR2 FYNNEI. The CDR3 length is 14 residues. The V and J ends lost 7 bases and 0 bases respectively, with 10 bases between them. The CDR3 here is CASTWDISNQPQHF. Here the CDR3 DNA reads TGTGCCAGCACCTGGGACATTAGCAATCAGCCCCAGCATTTT.

There are a few counts of this clone. The chain couples TRBV11-3 to TRBJ2-7, with 9 bases identical to TRBD2. This CDR3 is built from 16 residues. Germline assignment: CDR1 SGHNT and CDR2 YENEEA. With 4 bases clipped from V and 2 bases from J, the junction kept 9 bases outside the gene matches. As DNA, the CDR3 is TGTGCCAGCAGCTCCGATAGCGGGGGCCTAACCTACGAGCAGTACTTC. Protein product: CASSSDSGGLTYEQYF.

This clone came up once. CDR3 sequence reads: CASSWTGTLGDGYTF. For the CDR3, the DNA is TGTGCCAGTAGTTGGACAGGCACCCTGGGGGATGGCTACACCTTC. The V gene is TRBV19, the J gene TRBJ1-2; 7 bases align to TRBD1. Germline CDR1 and CDR2: LNHDA and SQIVND (reference sequence). The CDR3 loop spans 15 amino acids. Trimming removed 5 bases from V and 6 bases from J; junction bases left unmatched: 12.

J is TRBJ1-1 and V is TRBV10-3, with D maybe TRBD1 (6 bases). The V gene lost 6 bases and the J gene lost 4 bases, with 15 bases spanning the gap. The CDR3 sequence is 14 residues long. Germline V gene lookup returns CDR1 ENHRY and CDR2 SYGVKD. The CDR3 reads CAIRSRGGATEAFF. Here the CDR3 DNA reads TGTGCCATCAGGTCGAGGGGGGGAGCCACTGAAGCTTTCTTT.

This rearrangement joins TRBV7-2 to TRBJ2-7, with 11 bases aligning to TRBD2. The CDR3 has 15 residues. V lost 2 bases and J lost 3; bases outside the gene matches: 3. Germline V gene sequence: CDR1 SGHTA, CDR2 FQGNSA. The chain's CDR3 is CASSLRGLADYEQYF. The CDR3 DNA follows: TGTGCCAGCAGCTTAAGGGGACTAGCGGACTACGAGCAGTACTTC.

The chain is built from TRBV6-6 and TRBJ2-2; D gene unclear. The CDR3 is 15 amino acids. The germline V and J ends were trimmed by 2 bases and 0 bases, with 7 bases remaining between them. Germline V lookup: CDR1 MNHNY, CDR2 SVGAGI (reference sequence). CDR3 in amino acids: CASSYRDPNTGELFF. In nucleotides, the CDR3 is TGTGCCAGCAGTTACCGTGACCCGAACACCGGGGAGCTGTTTTTT.

The V and J genes are TRBV6-5 and TRBJ1-2; TRBD1 might be the D (5 bases). Trimming stripped 5 bases from V and 8 bases from J, with 18 bases between. Germline V gene sequence: CDR1 MNHEY, CDR2 SVGAGI. The CDR3 is 14 amino acids. In nucleotides, the CDR3 is TGTGCCAGCAGTCCGACGACAGTTCTATGGGGCTACACCTTC. Translated: CASSPTTVLWGYTF.

The table lists this clone with a count of one. Within the sample, other DNA sequences also encode this same CDR3. The genes are TRBV9 and TRBJ1-2; tentative D call: TRBD1 (5 bases). Germline V gene sequence: CDR1 SGDLS, CDR2 YYNGEE. Trimming pared 0 bases from V and 2 bases from J, leaving 8 bases between. The CDR3 has 14 residues. The CDR3 loop is CASSVGGGNYGYTF. The CDR3 nucleotides read TGTGCCAGCAGCGTAGGGGGCGGAAACTATGGCTACACCTTC.

The chain carries TRBV7-2 and TRBJ2-7, with 8 bases matching TRBD2. The CDR3 spans 14 residues. CDR1 SGHTA and CDR2 FQGNSA come from the germline V gene. V lost 2 bases to trimming and J lost 2 bases; unmatched junction nucleotides: 2. CDR3 DNA: TGTGCCAGCAGCTTACAGCGGGGGCCCTACGAGCAGTACTTC. Its translation is CASSLQRGPYEQYF.